This record looks at one TCR beta chain sequence and its context. The antigen this receptor binds is unknown. Per-base quality was not reported, and no clone a single base away is much larger than it. This entry comes from a study of chemoradiotherapy in HPV16-positive cancers (dated by TCRdb to about 2022). About the study as a whole: Using functional T-cell assays on cells from two HPV16-positive patients, the researchers defined candidate HPV-specific T-cell clones and common TCR motifs. TCR repertoires from 86 patients with HPV-related cancers were then used to track the candidate HPV-specific TCRs and motifs. The study set out to ask whether T-cell immunity against the HPV oncoproteins E6 and E7 changes over the course of chemoradiotherapy and whether that immunity affects survival.

Library method: the immunoSEQ multiplex PCR assay. TCRdb re-hosts the immuneACCESS table, in-frame sequences only. Its copies lack some clones; in the studies checked, an unresolved V gene accounts for under half of them, and the cause for the rest is not known. This sample comprises 3,500 to 5,500 clones, 85% to 90% of them detected only once. Just over 3% of the sample lies in the top ten. Repertoires were sampled multiple times during chemoradiotherapy, which allowed clonal expansion in the tumor microenvironment to be followed. On the study overall, not on this receptor specifically: Expansion of candidate HPV-specific clones and E7-related TCR motifs was observed in the tumor microenvironment during treatment, whereas no such expansion was observed for non-HPV-specific T cells. The survival association was reported for HPV16-positive patients, and the functional definition of HPV-specific T cells was derived from only two HPV16-positive patients. In HPV16-positive patients, expansion of HPV-responsive T cells during chemoradiotherapy was associated with improved recurrence-free survival.

A distance of 12 bases separates the germline ends of V and J, which lose 4 bases and 8 bases respectively. Its CDR3 holds 14 amino acids, cysteine through phenylalanine. Of the read, only the CDR3 DNA is kept; its 42 bases are in frame from base 1. CDR1 SGHVT and CDR2 SQSDAQ are derived from the germline V gene. The chain employs TRBV7-4 and TRBJ1-6, with the D gene too uncertain to name. The TCR was taken from a human donor with HPV-associated anogenital cancer. Sample collection was performed from a patient who underwent chemoradiotherapy. The DNA sequence is given as TGTGCCAGCAGCTCCCAATCTAGGGATTCACCCCTCCACTTT. This sequence encodes CASSSQSRDSPLHF.